This T cell receptor beta chain was documented in a study of Tregs in tolerant kidney transplant recipients. Mixed chimerism was transient after nonmyeloablative marrow transplants from related graft donors. A word on this clone: Its antigen remains unidentified. The read terminates 3 residues before the CDR3 end, so the remaining end is supplied by the germline J gene.

General study points: This study did not directly address biological reproducibility. Findings come from small patient numbers and require larger validation. In tolerant patients, donor-specific Tregs outgrew total Tregs, suggesting antigen-driven expansion. Some patients' samples used different primers over time, so nucleotide sequences weren't comparable.

Germline CDR1 is SNHLY and CDR2 is FYNNEI. Trimming took off 6 bases at V and 6 bases at J, with 15 bases between the two ends. CDR3 length: 14 residues. Repertoires were generated with immunoSEQ multiplex PCR, while TCRdb's copy carries only in-frame clones and drops some. Its table records approximately 30,000 clones. This rearrangement joins TRBV2 to TRBJ1-5, with D hard to call. The sequenced sample was CD4+ T cells from blood (PBMCs), obtained 24 months after the transplant. This receptor was obtained from a human patient who received a combined kidney and bone marrow transplant. Among the T cells, some may be from the graft donor. The sequenced CDR3 bases are TGTGCCAGCAGCGATACTGCGCGGGTTCAGCCC. Its protein is CASSDTARVQP. The CDR3, in full, reads CASSDTARVQPQHF.